Listed below are T cell receptor beta chains from one sample, sequenced in a study of shared clonotypes between healthy human individuals. Profiled with immunoSEQ multiplex PCR; TCRdb holds only in-frame clones, not every one. In the table there are about 2 million clones, roughly 95% of which are singletons. The specimen was naive CD8+ T cells sorted from blood. The source of these receptors is a man aged 18 to 35 in good health. The CDR3 runs from the conserved cysteine through the conserved F or W. Each record gives: V gene, CDR3 protein.

v_call: TRBV4-1; cdr3_aa: CASSQGVGGLGNTEAFF
v_call: TRBV7-9; cdr3_aa: CASSSEDGSYEQYF
v_call: TRBV27; cdr3_aa: CASSLVRGRALYEQYF
v_call: TRBV2; cdr3_aa: CASSVPSGSEYEQYF
v_call: TRBV5-1; cdr3_aa: CASSPTSGGDNEQFF
v_call: TRBV4-3; cdr3_aa: CASSPTSAATQYF
v_call: TRBV5-4; cdr3_aa: CASSPRGGMGETQYF
v_call: TRBV7-8; cdr3_aa: CASSLYWTGTQETQYF
v_call: TRBV11-2; cdr3_aa: CASSLGSGELFF
v_call: TRBV5-1; cdr3_aa: CASSSRDSEISTDTQYF
v_call: TRBV7-9; cdr3_aa: CASSLVGLAGGSSYEQYF
v_call: TRBV27; cdr3_aa: CASSPSGGTLSYEQYF
v_call: TRBV5-6; cdr3_aa: CASWLLAGVYNEQFF
v_call: TRBV4-3; cdr3_aa: CASSQDRNTEAFF
v_call: TRBV7-3; cdr3_aa: CASSLQGDTEAFF
v_call: TRBV6-5; cdr3_aa: CASSFSGGLEQYF
v_call: TRBV27; cdr3_aa: CASSWDFSYEQYF
v_call: TRBV7-8; cdr3_aa: CASSRGGQGADYEQYF
v_call: TRBV2; cdr3_aa: CASLVRVRETQYF
v_call: TRBV7-8; cdr3_aa: CASSPVGGSYEQYF
v_call: TRBV5-1; cdr3_aa: CASSLVSGSSYNEQFF
v_call: TRBV7-9; cdr3_aa: CASSHEIQVIYNEQFF
v_call: TRBV9; cdr3_aa: CASSPPVRAGLYNEQFF
v_call: TRBV6-6; cdr3_aa: CASSYLPGQVETQYF
v_call: TRBV2; cdr3_aa: CASNMGQGSSDTQYF
v_call: TRBV25-1; cdr3_aa: CASSGTSVYNEQFF
v_call: TRBV2; cdr3_aa: CASMPTGEGEKLFF
v_call: TRBV7-2; cdr3_aa: CASSLGTAPQETQYF
v_call: TRBV25-1; cdr3_aa: CASSLQGVQTQYF
v_call: TRBV5-6; cdr3_aa: CASSLVGQSYEQYF
v_call: TRBV27; cdr3_aa: CAAGGQGPLGYTF
v_call: TRBV7-9; cdr3_aa: CASSLDRDQPQHF
v_call: TRBV2; cdr3_aa: CASSEFGSLAYEQYF
v_call: TRBV19; cdr3_aa: CASTQWTGVNEQFF
v_call: TRBV27; cdr3_aa: CASSLSGHNNEQFF
v_call: TRBV16; cdr3_aa: CASSRRTESYEQYF
v_call: TRBV19; cdr3_aa: CASSIIQGREQYF
v_call: TRBV6-6; cdr3_aa: CASSQDRENSPLHF
v_call: TRBV5-4; cdr3_aa: CASSFRGSTGEQYF
v_call: TRBV15; cdr3_aa: CATSPGTSGPYNEQFF